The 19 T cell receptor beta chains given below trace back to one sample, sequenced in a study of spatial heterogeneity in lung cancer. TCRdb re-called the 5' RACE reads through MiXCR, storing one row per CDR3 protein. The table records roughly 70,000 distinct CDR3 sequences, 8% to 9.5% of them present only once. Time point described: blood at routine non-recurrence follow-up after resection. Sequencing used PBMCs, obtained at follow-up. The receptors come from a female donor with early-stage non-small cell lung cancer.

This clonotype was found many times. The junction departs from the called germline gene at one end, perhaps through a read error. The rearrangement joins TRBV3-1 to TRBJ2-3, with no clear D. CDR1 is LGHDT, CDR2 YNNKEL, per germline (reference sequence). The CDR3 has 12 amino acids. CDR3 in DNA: TGTGCCAGCAGCCAAGATTATCTGGCCAGGAGCTTT. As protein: CASSQDYLARSF.

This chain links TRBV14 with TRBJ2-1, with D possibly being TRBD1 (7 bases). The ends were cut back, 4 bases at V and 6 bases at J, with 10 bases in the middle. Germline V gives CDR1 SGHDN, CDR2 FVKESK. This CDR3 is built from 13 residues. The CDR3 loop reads CASSRQGLNEQFF. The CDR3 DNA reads TGTGCCAGCAGCCGACAGGGACTCAATGAGCAGTTCTTC.

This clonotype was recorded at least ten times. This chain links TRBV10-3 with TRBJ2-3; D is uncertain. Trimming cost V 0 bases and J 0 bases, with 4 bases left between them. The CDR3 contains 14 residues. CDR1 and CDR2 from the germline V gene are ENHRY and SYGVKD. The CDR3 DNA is TGTGCCATCAGTGAGTCGCGCAGCACAGATACGCAGTATTTT. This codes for CAISESRSTDTQYF.

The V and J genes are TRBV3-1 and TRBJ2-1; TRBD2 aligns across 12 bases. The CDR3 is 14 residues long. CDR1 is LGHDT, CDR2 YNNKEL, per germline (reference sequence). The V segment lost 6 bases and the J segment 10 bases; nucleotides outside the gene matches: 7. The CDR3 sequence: CASRASGRAREQFF. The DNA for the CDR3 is TGTGCCAGCAGAGCTAGCGGGAGGGCTCGAGAGCAGTTCTTC.

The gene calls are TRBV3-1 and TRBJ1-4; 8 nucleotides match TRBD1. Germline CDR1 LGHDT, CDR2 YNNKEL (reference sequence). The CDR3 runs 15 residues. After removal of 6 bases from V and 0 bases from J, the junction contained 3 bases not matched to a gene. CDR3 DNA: TGTGCCAGCAGACAGGGGGGTGCAACTAATGAAAAACTGTTTTTT. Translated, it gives CASRQGGATNEKLFF.

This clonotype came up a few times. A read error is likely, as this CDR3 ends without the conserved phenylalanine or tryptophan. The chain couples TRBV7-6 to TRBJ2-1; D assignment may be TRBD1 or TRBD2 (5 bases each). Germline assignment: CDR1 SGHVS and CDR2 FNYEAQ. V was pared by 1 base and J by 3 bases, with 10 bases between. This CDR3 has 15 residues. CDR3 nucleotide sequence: TGTGCCAGCAGCTTAGACTGGGACGGCTACAATGAGCAGTTCTCC. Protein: CASSLDWDGYNEQFS.

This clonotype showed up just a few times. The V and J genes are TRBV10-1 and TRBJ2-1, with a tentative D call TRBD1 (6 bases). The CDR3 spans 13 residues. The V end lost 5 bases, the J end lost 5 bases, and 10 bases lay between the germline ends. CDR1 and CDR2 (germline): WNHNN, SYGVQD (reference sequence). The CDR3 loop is CASSTGQNNEQFF. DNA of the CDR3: TGCGCCAGCAGTACGGGACAAAACAATGAGCAGTTCTTC.

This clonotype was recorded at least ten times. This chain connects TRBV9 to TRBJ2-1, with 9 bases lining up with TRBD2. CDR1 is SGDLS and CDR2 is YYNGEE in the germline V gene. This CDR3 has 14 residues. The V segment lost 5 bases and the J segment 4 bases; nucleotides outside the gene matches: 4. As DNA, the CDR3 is TGTGCCAGCAGGAAAGCGGGGGGTTACAATGAGCAGTTCTTC. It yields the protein CASRKAGGYNEQFF.

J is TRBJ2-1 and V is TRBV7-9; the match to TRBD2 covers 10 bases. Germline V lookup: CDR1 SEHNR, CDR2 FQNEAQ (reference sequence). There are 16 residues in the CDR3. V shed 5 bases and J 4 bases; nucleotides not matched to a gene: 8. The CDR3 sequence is CASSRVTSGVYNEQFF. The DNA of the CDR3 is TGTGCCAGCAGCCGGGTTACTAGCGGGGTATACAATGAGCAGTTCTTC.

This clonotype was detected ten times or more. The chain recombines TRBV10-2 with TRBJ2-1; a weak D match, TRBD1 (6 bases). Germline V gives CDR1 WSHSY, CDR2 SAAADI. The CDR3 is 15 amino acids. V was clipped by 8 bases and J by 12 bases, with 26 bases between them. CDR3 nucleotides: TGCGCCAGCGGACAGTTTGGAGGCACAACCGTTGTGCAGTTCTTC. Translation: CASGQFGGTTVVQFF.

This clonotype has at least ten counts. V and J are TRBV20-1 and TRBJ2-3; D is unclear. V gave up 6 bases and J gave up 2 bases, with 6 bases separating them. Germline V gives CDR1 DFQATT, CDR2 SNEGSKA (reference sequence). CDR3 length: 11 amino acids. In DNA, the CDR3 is TGCAGTGCCCCAATCACAGATACGCAGTATTTT. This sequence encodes CSAPITDTQYF.

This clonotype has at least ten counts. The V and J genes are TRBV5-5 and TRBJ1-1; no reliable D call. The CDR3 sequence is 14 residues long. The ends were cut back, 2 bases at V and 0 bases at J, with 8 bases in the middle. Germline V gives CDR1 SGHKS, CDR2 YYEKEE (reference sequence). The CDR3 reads CASSFEILNTEAFF. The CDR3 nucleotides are TGTGCCAGCAGCTTTGAAATATTGAACACTGAAGCTTTCTTT.

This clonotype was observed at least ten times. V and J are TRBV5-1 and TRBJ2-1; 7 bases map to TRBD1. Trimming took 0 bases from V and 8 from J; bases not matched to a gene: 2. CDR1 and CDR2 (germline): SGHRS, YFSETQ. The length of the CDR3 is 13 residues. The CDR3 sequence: CASSLEGADEQFF. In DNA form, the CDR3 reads TGCGCCAGCAGCTTGGAGGGGGCCGATGAGCAGTTCTTC.

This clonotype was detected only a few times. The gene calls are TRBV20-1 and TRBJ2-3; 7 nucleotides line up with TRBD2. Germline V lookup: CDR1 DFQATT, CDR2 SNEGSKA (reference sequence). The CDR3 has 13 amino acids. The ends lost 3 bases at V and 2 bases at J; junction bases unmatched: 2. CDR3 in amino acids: CSARAGATDTQYF. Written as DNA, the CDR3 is TGCAGTGCTAGGGCGGGAGCCACAGATACGCAGTATTTT.

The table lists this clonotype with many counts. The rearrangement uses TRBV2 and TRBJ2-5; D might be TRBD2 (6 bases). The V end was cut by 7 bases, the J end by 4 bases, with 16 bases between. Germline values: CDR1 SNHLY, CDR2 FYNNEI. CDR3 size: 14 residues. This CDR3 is CASTISGWGETQYF. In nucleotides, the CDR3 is TGTGCCAGCACCATAAGCGGGTGGGGAGAGACCCAGTACTTC.

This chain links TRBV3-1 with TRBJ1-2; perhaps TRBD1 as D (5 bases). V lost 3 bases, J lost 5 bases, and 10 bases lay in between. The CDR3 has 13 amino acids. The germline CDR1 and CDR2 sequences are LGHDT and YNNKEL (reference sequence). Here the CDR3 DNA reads TGTGCCAGCAGCCATCCCCGGGGGTATGGCTACACCTTC. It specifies CASSHPRGYGYTF.

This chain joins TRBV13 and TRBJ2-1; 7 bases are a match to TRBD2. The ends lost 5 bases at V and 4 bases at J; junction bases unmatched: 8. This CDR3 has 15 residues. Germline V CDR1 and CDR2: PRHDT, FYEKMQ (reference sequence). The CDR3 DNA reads TGTGCCAGCAGCCCCCATGCGGGAGTGTACAATGAGCAGTTCTTC. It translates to CASSPHAGVYNEQFF.

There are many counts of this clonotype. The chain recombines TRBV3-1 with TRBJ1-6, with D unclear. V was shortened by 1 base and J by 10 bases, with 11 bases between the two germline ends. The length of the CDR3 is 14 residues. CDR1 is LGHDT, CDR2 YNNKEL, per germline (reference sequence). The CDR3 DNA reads TGTGCCAGCAGCCAAGGAGGTCTCGGCTCACCCCTCCACTTT. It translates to CASSQGGLGSPLHF.

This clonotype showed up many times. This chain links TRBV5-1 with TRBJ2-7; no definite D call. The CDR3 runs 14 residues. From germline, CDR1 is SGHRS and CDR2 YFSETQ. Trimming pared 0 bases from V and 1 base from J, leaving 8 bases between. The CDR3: CASSLASRSYEQYF. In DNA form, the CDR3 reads TGCGCCAGCAGCTTGGCCAGTAGATCCTACGAGCAGTACTTC.